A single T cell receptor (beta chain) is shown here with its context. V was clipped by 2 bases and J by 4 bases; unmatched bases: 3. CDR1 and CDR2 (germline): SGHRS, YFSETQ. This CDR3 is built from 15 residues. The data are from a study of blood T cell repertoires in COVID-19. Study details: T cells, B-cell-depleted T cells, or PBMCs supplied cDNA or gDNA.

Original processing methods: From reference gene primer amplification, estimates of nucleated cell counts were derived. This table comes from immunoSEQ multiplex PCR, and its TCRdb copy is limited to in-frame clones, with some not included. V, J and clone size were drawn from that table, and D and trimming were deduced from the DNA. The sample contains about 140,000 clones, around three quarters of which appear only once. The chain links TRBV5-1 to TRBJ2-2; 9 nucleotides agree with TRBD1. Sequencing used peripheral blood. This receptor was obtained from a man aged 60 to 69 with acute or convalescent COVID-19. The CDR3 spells CASSLQGASTGELFF. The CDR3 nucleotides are TGCGCCAGCAGCTTACAGGGGGCGAGCACCGGGGAGCTGTTTTTT.